This TCR beta chain was sequenced in a study of CD8 T cells in ankylosing spondylitis. Findings and limits, study-wide: Blood from ankylosing spondylitis patients appeared to carry a characteristic roughly 8-variant TCR beta motif. Earlier authors reported some of these motif variants in reactive arthritis synovial fluid and blood.

Germline V gene lookup returns CDR1 DFQATT and CDR2 SNEGSKA (reference sequence). The CDR3 contains 17 residues. After removal of 3 bases from V and 8 bases from J, the junction contained 16 bases not matched to a gene. This clonotype was counted only a few times. Its specificity is unknown. TCRdb re-derived calls from the 5' RACE reads in MiXCR, one entry per CDR3 protein. The table records around 890,000 distinct CDR3 sequences, about 10% of them present only once. Sequencing was done on a sample of blood, either unsorted or a sorted T cell fraction (not recorded which). The TCR sequence derives from a male donor with ankylosing spondylitis. The chain joins TRBV20-1 to TRBJ2-1; 10 bases agree with TRBD2. The CDR3 loop reads CSARTLAGFLSPDEQFF. The CDR3 bases are TGCAGTGCTAGGACACTAGCGGGATTTTTATCCCCGGATGAGCAGTTCTTC.